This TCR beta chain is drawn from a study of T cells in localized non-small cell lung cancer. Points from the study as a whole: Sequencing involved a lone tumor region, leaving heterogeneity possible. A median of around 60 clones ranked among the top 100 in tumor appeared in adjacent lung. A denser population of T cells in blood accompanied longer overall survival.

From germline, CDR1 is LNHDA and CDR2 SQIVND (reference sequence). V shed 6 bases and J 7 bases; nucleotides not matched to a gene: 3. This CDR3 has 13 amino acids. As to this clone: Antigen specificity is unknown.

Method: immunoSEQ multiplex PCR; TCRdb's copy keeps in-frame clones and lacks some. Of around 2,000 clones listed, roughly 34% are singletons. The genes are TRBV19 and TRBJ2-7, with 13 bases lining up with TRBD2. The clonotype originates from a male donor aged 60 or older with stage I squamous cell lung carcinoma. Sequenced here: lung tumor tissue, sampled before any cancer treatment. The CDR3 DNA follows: TGTGCCAGTAGCCCGGGACTAGCGGGGGAGCAGTACTTC. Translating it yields CASSPGLAGEQYF.